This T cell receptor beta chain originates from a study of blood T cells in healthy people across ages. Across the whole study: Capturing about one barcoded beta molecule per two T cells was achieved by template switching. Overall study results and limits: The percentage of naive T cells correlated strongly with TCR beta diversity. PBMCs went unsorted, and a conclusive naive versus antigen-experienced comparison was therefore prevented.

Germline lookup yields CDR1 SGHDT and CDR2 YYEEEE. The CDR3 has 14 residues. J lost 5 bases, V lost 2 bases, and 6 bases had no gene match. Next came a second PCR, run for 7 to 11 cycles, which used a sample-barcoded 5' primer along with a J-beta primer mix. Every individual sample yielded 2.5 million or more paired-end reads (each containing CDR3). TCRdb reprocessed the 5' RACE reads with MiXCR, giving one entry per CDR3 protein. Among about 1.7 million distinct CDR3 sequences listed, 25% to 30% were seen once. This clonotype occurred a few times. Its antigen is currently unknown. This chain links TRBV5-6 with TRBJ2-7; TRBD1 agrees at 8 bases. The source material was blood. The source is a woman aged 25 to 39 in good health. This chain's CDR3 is CASSFLDRGNEQYF. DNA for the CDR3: TGTGCCAGCAGCTTTTTAGACAGGGGAAACGAGCAGTACTTC.